The 26 T cell receptor beta chains listed next were all sequenced from one sample in a study of blood T cell repertoires in COVID-19. The repertoire was sequenced with immunoSEQ multiplex PCR; TCRdb's copy has only in-frame clones and lacks some. The table has some 33,000 clones, 85% seen once; the top ten hold 5% to 7.5%. Sequencing was carried out using peripheral blood. The origin of the receptors is a man in his sixties with active COVID-19.

The table lists this clone with a few counts. The J gene is TRBJ1-6, the V gene TRBV5-1; 8 bases are a match to TRBD1. The CDR3 covers 16 residues. Germline trimming cut 0 bases from V and 7 bases from J; bases unmatched to any gene: 6. Germline CDR1 SGHRS, CDR2 YFSETQ. CDR3 region: CASSLAQGQANSPLHF. The CDR3 DNA follows: TGCGCCAGCAGCTTGGCCCAGGGACAGGCGAATTCACCCCTCCACTTT.

This chain joins TRBV19 and TRBJ2-1; 11 bases align to TRBD2. After removal of 10 bases from V and 7 bases from J, the junction contained 27 bases not matched to a gene. CDR3 length: 20 amino acids. Germline V CDR1 and CDR2: LNHDA, SQIVND (reference sequence). CDR3 region: CATKVGTGGAGTSGGNEQFF. DNA for the CDR3: TGTGCCACCAAAGTAGGGACCGGAGGTGCCGGGACTAGCGGTGGGAATGAGCAGTTCTTC.

This clone was seen only once. This chain uses TRBV24-1 with TRBJ2-1, with TRBD2 matching over 10 bases. The V gene's germline CDR1 is KGHDR and CDR2 SFDVKD. This CDR3 is built from 16 residues. J was trimmed by 9 bases and V by 3 bases; bases with no gene match: 10. CDR3 bases: TGTGCCACCAGTGATGTGGCTAGCGGGAGACGAGTTGAGCAGTTCTTC. Protein sequence: CATSDVASGRRVEQFF.

This clone was counted once. The chain couples TRBV29-1 to TRBJ1-4; 8 nucleotides agree with TRBD1. Germline assignment: CDR1 SQVTM and CDR2 ANQGSEA. The CDR3 length is 13 residues. The J segment lost 7 bases and the V segment lost 7 bases, leaving 8 bases of the junction unmatched. CDR3 coding DNA: TGCAGCGCGAGGACAGGGTCCCTTGAAAAACTGTTTTTT. It yields the protein CSARTGSLEKLFF.

The V and J genes are TRBV9 and TRBJ2-3; 10 bases line up with TRBD2. From germline, CDR1 is SGDLS and CDR2 YYNGEE. Trimming cost V 4 bases and J 0 bases; bases outside gene matches: 5. This CDR3 region has 16 residues. CDR3 nucleotides: TGTGCCAGCAGCCCTCGACTAGCGGGTAGCACAGATACGCAGTATTTT. Amino acids: CASSPRLAGSTDTQYF.

The rearrangement joins TRBV6-1 to TRBJ2-1, with D possibly matching TRBD1 (6 bases). This CDR3 contains 15 residues. Trimming left V 2 bases short and J 8 bases short, with 16 bases between. Germline V gives CDR1 MNHNS, CDR2 SASEGT. As DNA, the CDR3 is TGTGCCAGCAGTGAAAGGGGGAGCAGGGCGGATGAGCAGTTCTTC. Its protein product is CASSERGSRADEQFF.

The chain links TRBV5-4 to TRBJ2-5, with D possibly TRBD2 on 5 matching bases. The V gene lost 2 bases and the J gene lost 3 bases, with 11 bases spanning the gap. This CDR3 region has 14 residues. From germline, CDR1 is SGHNT and CDR2 YYREEE (reference sequence). The CDR3 nucleotides are TGTGCCAGCAGCTTTCTGATGGGAGAAGAGACCCAGTACTTC. This translates into CASSFLMGEETQYF.

The V and J genes are TRBV27 and TRBJ2-5; TRBD1 matches 9 bases. Trimming cost V 5 bases and J 5 bases; bases outside gene matches: 9. The CDR3 has 15 residues. Germline-derived CDR1 and CDR2 are MNHEY and SMNVEV (reference sequence). CDR3 in amino acids: CASSHLQDRGETQYF. CDR3 DNA: TGTGCCAGCAGTCATCTCCAGGACAGGGGTGAGACCCAGTACTTC.

The genes are TRBV9 and TRBJ2-5, with D unclear. Germline V lookup: CDR1 SGDLS, CDR2 YYNGEE. The CDR3 has 16 residues. Between the trimmed V and J ends, which lost 0 bases and 0 bases, there was a span of 12 bases. The CDR3 DNA reads TGTGCCAGCAGCGTAGGATCTAGGTCGTACCAAGAGACCCAGTACTTC. It translates to CASSVGSRSYQETQYF.

The chain combines TRBV2 with TRBJ1-2; possible D gene TRBD1, 6 bases. The CDR3 runs to 17 residues. Per the germline V gene, CDR1 is SNHLY and CDR2 is FYNNEI. V lost 5 bases to trimming and J lost 1 base, with 20 bases between them. The DNA for the CDR3 is TGTGCCAGCAGTTCAACCGGGACAAACAGTATTAACTATGGCTACACCTTC. This encodes CASSSTGTNSINYGYTF.

This chain joins TRBV29-1 and TRBJ2-2, with 15 bases aligning to TRBD2. V was clipped by 7 bases and J by 4 bases; unmatched bases: 10. The CDR3 loop spans 17 amino acids. Germline loops: CDR1 SQVTM, CDR2 ANQGSEA. The CDR3 sequence is CSATGLAGGGATGELFF. The DNA for the CDR3 is TGCAGCGCCACGGGACTAGCGGGAGGTGGGGCCACCGGGGAGCTGTTTTTT.

This chain's CDR3 is CASSPPSGVLETQYF. DNA of the CDR3: TGTGCCAGCAGCCCTCCTTCGGGAGTGCTGGAGACCCAGTACTTC. This chain links TRBV9 with TRBJ2-5; D perhaps matches TRBD2 (6 bases). Trimming pared 4 bases from V and 5 bases from J, leaving 18 bases between. This CDR3 is 15 amino acids long. The germline V gene encodes CDR1 SGDLS and CDR2 YYNGEE. The whole variable domain, remainder taken from reference TRBV9 and TRBJ2-5, is DSGVTQTPKHLITATGQRVTLRCSPRSGDLSVYWYQQSLDQGLQFLIQYYNGEERAKGNILERFSAQQFPDLHSELNLSSLELGDSALYFCASSPPSGVLETQYFGPGTRLLVL.

This sequence joins TRBV5-4 and TRBJ1-2; TRBD1 aligns across 7 bases. The CDR3 loop spans 13 amino acids. Per the germline V gene, CDR1 is SGHNT and CDR2 is YYREEE (reference sequence). With V trimmed by 2 bases and J by 4 bases, 2 bases remained unmatched. DNA for the CDR3: TGTGCCAGCAGCTTAAGGGACAGCTATGGCTACACCTTC. It yields the protein CASSLRDSYGYTF.

V gene TRBV11-3 combines with J gene TRBJ2-4; 7 bases match TRBD2. V was clipped by 1 base and J by 7 bases; unmatched bases: 7. The CDR3 runs to 15 residues. Germline V gene sequence: CDR1 SGHNT, CDR2 YENEEA. CDR3 sequence reads: CASSLGGGRGNIQYF. The DNA for the CDR3 is TGTGCCAGCAGCTTAGGGGGAGGGCGGGGGAACATTCAGTACTTC.

This chain uses TRBV27 with TRBJ2-1; 7 nucleotides match TRBD2. J was trimmed by 0 bases and V by 2 bases; bases with no gene match: 4. From germline, CDR1 is MNHEY and CDR2 SMNVEV (reference sequence). The CDR3 runs 16 residues. As DNA, the CDR3 is TGTGCCAGCAGTTTAAGTGGGAGGGACTCCTACAATGAGCAGTTCTTC. Translated, it gives CASSLSGRDSYNEQFF.

The chain recombines TRBV28 with TRBJ2-7; 9 bases fit TRBD2. The CDR3 contains 14 residues. Germline values: CDR1 MDHEN, CDR2 SYDVKM. The V segment lost 3 bases and the J segment 6 bases; nucleotides outside the gene matches: 6. DNA of the CDR3: TGTGCCAGCAGTTTGGGGTCGCGGGAGGGCGAGCAGTACGTC. Its translation is CASSLGSREGEQYV.

This chain connects TRBV10-1 to TRBJ2-2, with TRBD2 matching 8 bases. The junction had 7 bases not matched to a gene; V was cut back by 6 bases and J by 7 bases. Germline V gene sequence: CDR1 WNHNN, CDR2 SYGVQD (reference sequence). The CDR3 covers 14 residues. In DNA form, the CDR3 reads TGCGCCAGCAGCCCAGGCGGGACTAGCGGGGAGCTGTTTTTT. It encodes CASSPGGTSGELFF.

V usage is TRBV30 and J usage is TRBJ2-1, with D perhaps TRBD1 (6 bases). Trimming shortened V by 2 bases and J by 6 bases, and 11 bases separated the two germline ends. Germline CDR1 and CDR2: GTSNPN and SVGIG (reference sequence). This CDR3 contains 13 residues. This CDR3 is CAWSTLGGNEQFF. As DNA, the CDR3 is TGTGCCTGGAGTACTCTAGGGGGCAATGAGCAGTTCTTC.

The count of this clone is one. The CDR3 protein is CASSFRTSPTGETQYF. DNA of the CDR3: TGTGCCAGCAGTTTCAGGACTAGCCCGACGGGAGAGACCCAGTACTTC. V usage is TRBV27 and J usage is TRBJ2-5; 8 positions match TRBD2. The CDR3 runs 16 residues. The V gene's germline CDR1 is MNHEY and CDR2 SMNVEV (reference sequence). V shed 3 bases and J 4 bases; nucleotides not matched to a gene: 10.

J is TRBJ2-5 and V is TRBV5-8; 8 bases match TRBD2. The CDR3 contains 14 residues. The germline V gene has CDR1 SGHTS and CDR2 YDEGEE. The ends lost 2 bases at V and 4 bases at J; junction bases unmatched: 4. In DNA, the CDR3 is TGTGCCAGCAGCTTCGGACTAGCCTCAGAGACCCAGTACTTC. It translates to CASSFGLASETQYF.

The V call is TRBV18, the J call TRBJ2-5; 7 nucleotides line up with TRBD1. J lost 2 bases, V lost 6 bases, and 0 bases had no gene match. CDR1 is KGHSH and CDR2 is LQKENI in the germline V gene. This CDR3 comprises 12 residues. CDR3 DNA sequence: TGTGCCAGCTCGGGACAGCAAGAGACCCAGTACTTC. It is translated as CASSGQQETQYF.

The genes are TRBV19 and TRBJ1-2; D call uncertain. Between the trimmed V and J ends, which lost 2 bases and 8 bases, there was a span of 15 bases. The CDR3 contains 14 residues. Germline-derived CDR1 and CDR2 are LNHDA and SQIVND (reference sequence). The CDR3 region is CASSISWQRRGYTF. The CDR3 DNA is TGTGCCAGTAGTATATCTTGGCAAAGGAGGGGCTACACCTTC.

The rearrangement links TRBV28 to TRBJ2-7; 7 bases map to TRBD2. V lost 6 bases and J lost 0; bases outside the gene matches: 8. CDR3 length: 15 amino acids. The germline gives CDR1 MDHEN, CDR2 SYDVKM. CDR3 in amino acids: CASSSLGGSSYEQYV. The DNA of the CDR3 is TGTGCCAGCAGCTCGCTAGGCGGGAGCTCCTACGAGCAGTACGTC.

This chain links TRBV4-2 with TRBJ2-7; 9 positions match TRBD1. The CDR3 is 17 amino acids. The J segment lost 4 bases and the V segment lost 4 bases, leaving 14 bases of the junction unmatched. Germline-derived CDR1 and CDR2 are LGHNA and YNFKEQ. In DNA form, the CDR3 reads TGTGCCAGCAGCCGTATTACAGGGGGCTCCGTGACTTACGAGCAGTACTTC. This codes for CASSRITGGSVTYEQYF.

The chain links TRBV6-7 to TRBJ1-5, with D uncertain. Being an ORF, TRBV6-7 has a function that is uncertain. Trimming removed 8 bases at V and 1 base at J, with 18 bases between. The CDR3 sequence is 16 residues long. CDR3: CASYYEGRRSNQPQHF. CDR3 DNA sequence: TGTGCCAGCTACTACGAAGGGAGAAGGAGCAATCAGCCCCAGCATTTT.

This chain connects TRBV11-3 to TRBJ2-1, with 8 positions matching TRBD2. V lost 5 bases to trimming and J lost 5 bases; unmatched junction nucleotides: 8. CDR3 size: 15 residues. Germline CDR1 reads SGHNT; CDR2 reads YENEEA. CDR3 bases: TGTGCCAGCAGCCCCGGGACTAGGATAAACAATGAGCAGTTCTTC. Translation gives CASSPGTRINNEQFF. Full variable domain (rest looked up from reference TRBV11-3 and TRBJ2-1): EAGVVQSPRYKIIEKKQPVAFWCNPISGHNTLYWYLQNLGQGPELLIRYENEEAVDDSQLPKDRFSAERLKGVDSTLKIQPAELGDSAVYLCASSPGTRINNEQFFGPGTRLTVL.